The sequence of this T cell receptor (beta chain) was determined in a study of shared clonotypes between healthy human individuals. Study-wide results and limits: A handful of donors showed sharing of about 4.8% of naive CD4 clonotypes. Naive subsets typically showed greater estimated richness than memory subsets.

As to this clone: The target antigen is unknown.

Germline V gene sequence: CDR1 SGHRS, CDR2 YFSETQ. This CDR3 has 16 residues. Trimming took 4 bases from V and 9 from J; bases not matched to a gene: 15. Per sorted-subset replicate PCR, input was approximately 0.2 ug DNA, representing tens of thousands of T cell genomes. Some clones are missing from TCRdb's copy, which holds only in-frame ones; the method was immunoSEQ multiplex PCR. The sample has over 2 million clones, 92% seen once; the top ten hold approximately 0.41%. The material sequenced was naive CD4+ T cells from PBMCs. Subset meaning: CD45RA+ positively selected. The clonotype was recovered from a man between 18 and 35 years old in good health. Some clones in this sample may be carry-over from other donors' samples. This sequence joins TRBV5-1 and TRBJ2-1; 8 nucleotides align to TRBD2. In DNA, the CDR3 is TGCGCCAGCAGCCACAATGGGGGACTAGTTTACGGTGAGCAGTTCTTC. Protein sequence: CASSHNGGLVYGEQFF.